This T cell receptor beta chain was recovered during a study of cytomegalovirus exposure and HLA in healthy donors. PCR used 60 Vbeta primers and 13 Jbeta primers. Clones were sequenced by immunoSEQ multiplex PCR, and TCRdb holds only the in-frame ones, with some missing. The sample has 200,000 or so clones; 82% are singletons. This clone was seen a single time. The CDR3 loop spans 12 amino acids. V gave up 5 bases and J gave up 8 bases, with 12 bases separating them. Germline CDR1 is SEHNR and CDR2 is FQNEAQ (reference sequence). Sequencing used PBMCs. The receptor was derived from a boy younger than 10 in good health and CMV-seronegative. The gene calls are TRBV7-9 and TRBJ1-1; D is uncertain. The CDR3 nucleotides are TGTGCCAGCAGCCCTGAGGGCCTCGAAGCTTTCTTT. Residues: CASSPEGLEAFF.